This T cell receptor beta chain emerged from a study of T-cell reconstitution after alpha-beta-depleted transplantation in children. Study-wide results and limits: The study traced high day-60 TCRbeta diversity in some patients to surviving recipient T cells and thymic progenitors. Newly produced T cells mostly accounted for T-cell counts and diversity one year post-transplant. The study reportedly traced alpha-beta T cells about two months after transplant to several hundred expanded graft clones.

Trimming pared 1 base from V and 0 bases from J, leaving 17 bases between. The CDR3 sequence is 18 residues long. Germline V lookup: CDR1 SSHAT, CDR2 FNYEAQ (reference sequence). Unique molecular identifiers were incorporated when the TCRbeta library was constructed. MiXCR was run by TCRdb on the PCR reads, yielding one entry per CDR3 protein. The sample has about 300,000 distinct CDR3 sequences; over 7% are singletons. With respect to this clonotype: What it binds is unknown.

The input for sequencing was peripheral blood, taken 360 days after TCRalphabeta/CD19-depleted stem cell transplant. The chain joins TRBV7-7 to TRBJ2-3; D may match TRBD1 or TRBD2 (5 bases each). This clonotype originated in a female patient between 2 and 10 years old who had a stem cell transplant for Fanconi anemia, so the T cells may come from the graft donor. The CDR3 loop is CASSLDVGTETSTDTQYF. CDR3 bases: TGTGCCAGCAGCTTAGATGTAGGGACGGAAACTAGCACAGATACGCAGTATTTT.